Listed below are T cell receptor beta chains from one sample, sequenced in a study of OX40 agonist ivuxolimab in advanced cancers. Sequencing used immunoSEQ multiplex PCR; TCRdb keeps in-frame clones, though not all of them. The sample lists around 30,000 clones; approximately 91% were seen once. Sample: CD4+ or CD8+ T cells sorted from blood, taken in a trial of the OX40 agonist ivuxolimab. The receptors were gathered from an adult with an advanced solid tumor such as melanoma, head and neck, liver or kidney cancer. Both conserved end residues are part of each CDR3. The D gene is left open where the match is weak. Expanded clones get a size class; other rows say once, few or many, or leave the size out.

TGTGCCAGCAGCCGAGGGACGCCCGGGGACACTGAAGCTTTCTTT	CASSRGTPGDTEAFF	15	NA	TRBJ1-1	TRBV6-5	NA
TGTGCCAGCAGCCCACTCCCGACAGGTACAAACTATGGCTACACCTTC	CASSPLPTGTNYGYTF	16	NA	TRBJ1-2	TRBV7-9	NA
TGTGCCAGCAGTACTATAGCGGGGGGGCCTTACAATGAGCAGTTCTTC	CASSTIAGGPYNEQFF	16	NA	TRBJ2-1	TRBV28	TRBD2
TGTGCCAGCAGTTTCGCTGCCGGAGCGGGCGATACGCAGTATTTT	CASSFAAGAGDTQYF	15	NA	TRBJ2-3	TRBV28	NA
TGCGCCAGCAGTCGGGACTTCACAGATACGCAGTATTTT	CASSRDFTDTQYF	13	NA	TRBJ2-3	TRBV5-1	NA
TGTGCCAGCAGTACCCGACTGTTGGGGGGCTACAATGAGCAGTTCTTC	CASSTRLLGGYNEQFF	16	NA	TRBJ2-1	TRBV27	NA
TGTGCTAGTGGTCCCTTTAACACCGGGGAGCTGTTTTTT	CASGPFNTGELFF	13	NA	TRBJ2-2	TRBV12-5	NA
TGCAGCGTTGCTTGGCAGGGTGGAGAAAAACTGTTTTTT	CSVAWQGGEKLFF	13	NA	TRBJ1-4	TRBV29-1	NA
TGTGCCAGCAGCAAAAGACGGTGCGCCTACAATGAGCAGTTCTTC	CASSKRRCAYNEQFF	15	NA	TRBJ2-1	TRBV21-1	NA
TGCAGCGTTGGGCAGGGGAACTATGGCTACACCTTC	CSVGQGNYGYTF	12	NA	TRBJ1-2	TRBV29-1	NA
TGTGCCAGCTCACCGGCTGTGCGGGGCGACGAGCAGTACTTC	CASSPAVRGDEQYF	14	NA	TRBJ2-7	TRBV18	NA
TGTGCCAGCTCACAAGGGACAGGGGCCTCCTATGGCTACACCTTC	CASSQGTGASYGYTF	15	NA	TRBJ1-2	TRBV18	TRBD1
TGTGCCAGCAGTTTATCGGAGTTGGGGAAAGATTCACCCCTCCACTTT	CASSLSELGKDSPLHF	16	once	TRBJ1-6	TRBV27	NA
TGTGCCAGCAGCTTGGCCACCTCCAGTGTGAGCTCCTACAATGAGCAGTTCTTC	CASSLATSSVSSYNEQFF	18	NA	TRBJ2-1	TRBV5-4	NA
TGCGCCAGCAGCCTTAGCGGGGGAGATTACGAGCAGTACTTC	CASSLSGGDYEQYF	14	NA	TRBJ2-7	TRBV4-1	TRBD2
TGCGCCAGCAGCCCGGACAGGGCGTATGGCTACACCTTC	CASSPDRAYGYTF	13	NA	TRBJ1-2	TRBV5-1	TRBD1
TGTGCCAGCAGCTTAGGGGGCAGCCAACAGAGTGGCTACACCTTC	CASSLGGSQQSGYTF	15	NA	TRBJ1-2	TRBV11-2	NA
TGTGCCTGGAGCTACAGGCAGGAGGCAAAACTGTTTTTT	CAWSYRQEAKLFF	13	once	TRBJ1-4	TRBV30	NA
TGTGCCAGCTCACCACTTGGCAGGGGATACGAGCAGTACTTC	CASSPLGRGYEQYF	14	NA	TRBJ2-7	TRBV18	NA
TGTGCCAGCAGTTTAGGGGTCACTGGGGCCAACGTCCTGACTTTC	CASSLGVTGANVLTF	15	NA	TRBJ2-6	TRBV28	NA
TGTGCCAGCAGCCCCGGACAGGGGGAAGGCTACACCTTC	CASSPGQGEGYTF	13	few	TRBJ1-2	TRBV7-3	TRBD1
TGTGCCAGCTCAGCCACGGATACGCAGTATTTT	CASSATDTQYF	11	NA	TRBJ2-3	TRBV18	NA
TGTGCCAGCAGTTTATCGTTGAGGGAGGGCCGAAAGTTCTTC	CASSLSLREGRKFF	14	once	TRBJ2-1	TRBV27	TRBD2
TGTGCCGGGACAGGAACAGATACGCAGTATTTT	CAGTGTDTQYF	11	NA	TRBJ2-3	TRBV6-4	TRBD1
TGTGCCAGCAGCTTAGCCCAACGGGGCCAAGAGACCCAGTACTTC	CASSLAQRGQETQYF	15	NA	TRBJ2-5	TRBV7-6	NA
TGTGCCAGCACCCCCCTGGCGGGGGTCTACAATGAGCAGTTCTTC	CASTPLAGVYNEQFF	15	NA	TRBJ2-1	TRBV2	TRBD2
TGCAGCGTTGGCTCCCACCCCGGCAGCGACAGCACAGATACGCAGTATTTT	CSVGSHPGSDSTDTQYF	17	NA	TRBJ2-3	TRBV29-1	NA
TGTGCCAGCAGTTACTCAGGCGGGGGCCCCTACGAGCAGTACTTC	CASSYSGGGPYEQYF	15	NA	TRBJ2-7	TRBV6-5	NA
TGCGCCAGCAGCCCGAAGACAGGGGCGAACACTGAAGCTTTCTTT	CASSPKTGANTEAFF	15	NA	TRBJ1-1	TRBV5-1	TRBD1
TGTGCCAGCAGCTTATTACAGGGGGCCACCGGGGAGCTGTTTTTT	CASSLLQGATGELFF	15	NA	TRBJ2-2	TRBV7-2	TRBD1
TGCGCCAGCAGCCAATCCCACCCCGGGGGACACTACGAGCAGTACTTC	CASSQSHPGGHYEQYF	16	once	TRBJ2-7	TRBV4-3	NA
TGTGCCAGCAGCTTTGTGGGGGGCGATGAGCAGTTCTTC	CASSFVGGDEQFF	13	NA	TRBJ2-1	TRBV7-3	NA
TGCGCCAGCAGCCCGGAGGGGACAGATTACAATGAGCAGTTCTTC	CASSPEGTDYNEQFF	15	NA	TRBJ2-1	TRBV5-1	NA
TGCGCCAGCAGTCAACGACTAGGAGGGGATCTCTCTGGGGCCAACGTCCTGACTTTC	CASSQRLGGDLSGANVLTF	19	NA	TRBJ2-6	TRBV23-1	NA
TGTGCCAGCAGCTTAGCTCGACAAACGACTAATGAAAAACTGTTTTTT	CASSLARQTTNEKLFF	16	NA	TRBJ1-4	TRBV7-9	NA
TGCAGCGCCGTGGGTGGGAGGACCTTCTCCTACAATGAGCAGTTCTTC	CSAVGGRTFSYNEQFF	16	NA	TRBJ2-1	TRBV29-1	NA
TGTGCCAGCAGTCCCACCATTTGGGGGGATACGCAGTATTTT	CASSPTIWGDTQYF	14	NA	TRBJ2-3	TRBV2	NA